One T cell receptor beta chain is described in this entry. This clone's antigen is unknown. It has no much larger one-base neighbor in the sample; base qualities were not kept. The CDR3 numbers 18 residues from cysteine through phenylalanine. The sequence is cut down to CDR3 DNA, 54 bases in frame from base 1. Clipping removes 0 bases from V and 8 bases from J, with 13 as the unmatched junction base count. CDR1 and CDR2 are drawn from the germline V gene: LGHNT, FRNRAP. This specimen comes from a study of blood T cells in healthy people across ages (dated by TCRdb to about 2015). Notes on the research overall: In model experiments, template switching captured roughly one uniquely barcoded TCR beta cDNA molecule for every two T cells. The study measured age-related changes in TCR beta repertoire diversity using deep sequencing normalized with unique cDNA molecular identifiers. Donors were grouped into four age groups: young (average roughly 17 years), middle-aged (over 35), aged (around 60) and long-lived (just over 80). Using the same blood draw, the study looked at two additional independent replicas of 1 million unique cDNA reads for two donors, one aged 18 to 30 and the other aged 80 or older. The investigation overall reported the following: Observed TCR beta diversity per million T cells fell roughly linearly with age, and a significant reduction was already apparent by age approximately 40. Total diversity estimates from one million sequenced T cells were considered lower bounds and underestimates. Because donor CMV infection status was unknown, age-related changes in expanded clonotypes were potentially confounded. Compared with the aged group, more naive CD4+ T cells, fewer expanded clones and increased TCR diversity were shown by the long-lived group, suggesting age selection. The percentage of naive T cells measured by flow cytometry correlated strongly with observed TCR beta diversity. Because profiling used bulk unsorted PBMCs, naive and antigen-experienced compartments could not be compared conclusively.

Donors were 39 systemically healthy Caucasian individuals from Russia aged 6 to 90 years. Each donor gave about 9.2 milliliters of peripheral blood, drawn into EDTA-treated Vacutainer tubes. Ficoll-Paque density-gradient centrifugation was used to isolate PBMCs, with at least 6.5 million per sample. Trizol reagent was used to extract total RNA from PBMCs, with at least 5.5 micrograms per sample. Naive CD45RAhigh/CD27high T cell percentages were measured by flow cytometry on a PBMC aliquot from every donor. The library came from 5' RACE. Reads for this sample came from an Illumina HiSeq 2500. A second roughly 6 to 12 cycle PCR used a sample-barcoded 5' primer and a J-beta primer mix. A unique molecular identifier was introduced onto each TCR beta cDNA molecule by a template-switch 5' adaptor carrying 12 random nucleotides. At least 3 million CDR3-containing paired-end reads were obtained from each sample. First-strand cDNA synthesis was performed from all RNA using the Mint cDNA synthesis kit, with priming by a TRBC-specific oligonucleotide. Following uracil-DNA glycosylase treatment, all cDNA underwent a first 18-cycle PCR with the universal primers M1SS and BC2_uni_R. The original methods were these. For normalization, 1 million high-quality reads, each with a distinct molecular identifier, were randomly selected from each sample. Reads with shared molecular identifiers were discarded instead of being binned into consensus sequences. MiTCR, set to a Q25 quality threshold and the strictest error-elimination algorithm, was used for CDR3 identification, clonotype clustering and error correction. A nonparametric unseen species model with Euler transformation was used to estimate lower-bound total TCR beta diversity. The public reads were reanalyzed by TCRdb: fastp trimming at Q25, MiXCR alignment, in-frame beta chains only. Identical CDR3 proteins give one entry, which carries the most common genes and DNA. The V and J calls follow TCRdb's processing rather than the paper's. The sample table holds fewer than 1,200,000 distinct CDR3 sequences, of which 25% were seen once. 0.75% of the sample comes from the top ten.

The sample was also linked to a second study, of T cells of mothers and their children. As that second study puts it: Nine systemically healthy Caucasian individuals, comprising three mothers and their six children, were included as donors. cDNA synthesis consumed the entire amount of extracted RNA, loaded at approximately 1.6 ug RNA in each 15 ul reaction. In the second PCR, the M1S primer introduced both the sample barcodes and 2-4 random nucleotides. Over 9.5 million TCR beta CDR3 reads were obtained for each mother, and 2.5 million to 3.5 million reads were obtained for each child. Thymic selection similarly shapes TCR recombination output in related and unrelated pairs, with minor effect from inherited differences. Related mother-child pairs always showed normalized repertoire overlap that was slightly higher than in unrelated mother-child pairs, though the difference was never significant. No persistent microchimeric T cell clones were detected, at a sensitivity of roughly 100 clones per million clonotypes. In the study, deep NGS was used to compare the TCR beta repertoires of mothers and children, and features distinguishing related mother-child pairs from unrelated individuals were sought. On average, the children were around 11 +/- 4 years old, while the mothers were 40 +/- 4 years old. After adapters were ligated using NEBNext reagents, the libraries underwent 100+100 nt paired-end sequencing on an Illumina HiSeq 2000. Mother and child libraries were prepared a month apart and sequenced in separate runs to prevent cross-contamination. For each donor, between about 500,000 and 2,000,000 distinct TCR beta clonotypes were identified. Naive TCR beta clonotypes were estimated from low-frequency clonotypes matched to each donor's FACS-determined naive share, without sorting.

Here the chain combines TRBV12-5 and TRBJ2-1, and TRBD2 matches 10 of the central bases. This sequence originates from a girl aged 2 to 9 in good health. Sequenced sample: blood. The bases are TGTGCTAGTGGTTTGGTACTGAAAACTAGCGGGATTTCTGATGAGCAGTTCTTC. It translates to CASGLVLKTSGISDEQFF.